The clone carrying this T cell receptor (beta chain) has more than one count but fewer than ten. From germline, CDR1 is WSHSY and CDR2 SAAADI. CDR3 size: 13 residues. V lost 4 bases and J lost 4, with 8 bases in between. The sample is drawn from a study of blood T cell repertoires in COVID-19. Study in general: Both acute and convalescent COVID-19 samples were obtained from the United States, Italy and Spain. The cDNA or gDNA used as material had been derived from T cells, B-cell-depleted T cells, or PBMCs.

Generated by immunoSEQ multiplex PCR, the TCRdb table keeps only in-frame clones and is missing some. The table has around 100,000 clones, about 80% seen once. The sample consisted of peripheral blood. The chain couples TRBV10-2 to TRBJ1-3; tentatively, D is TRBD1 (6 bases). The sequence derives from a woman aged 70-85 years with acute or convalescent COVID-19. CDR3 sequence (DNA): TGCGCCAGCAGTGCAGGGGCCGGAAACACCATATATTTT. Protein: CASSAGAGNTIYF.